The 9 T cell receptor beta chains listed next were all sequenced from one sample in a study of monozygotic twins with inflammatory bowel disease. TCRdb re-called the 5' RACE reads and shows each CDR3 protein once, DNA omitted. The listing contains 300,000 to 350,000 distinct CDR3 sequences. The material sequenced was blood. The receptors originated from a human donor with ulcerative colitis or Crohn's disease, or a healthy co-twin of an affected twin (not recorded which).

The gene calls are TRBV10-2 and TRBJ2-1; TCRdb lists TRBD2, though no DNA is available to test this call. Per the germline V gene, CDR1 is WSHSY and CDR2 is SAAADI. The CDR3 has 19 residues. CDR3: CASRETSGRAKGSYNEQFF.

This chain joins TRBV28 and TRBJ1-6; TCRdb returns TRBD1, unconfirmable since there is no DNA. CDR1 and CDR2 (germline): MDHEN, SYDVKM. The CDR3 consists of 11 residues. CDR3 sequence: CASSRPGPLHF.

The rearrangement joins TRBV7-3 to TRBJ2-1; the D call from TCRdb, TRBD2, cannot be confirmed without DNA. This CDR3 is built from 17 residues. CDR1 and CDR2 (germline): SGHTA, FQGTGA. CDR3 sequence reads: CASSLSRLGLAGNEQFF. Together with reference TRBV7-3 and TRBJ2-1, the CDR3 gives the full variable domain: GAGVSQTPSNKVTEKGKYVELRCDPISGHTALYWYRQSLGQGPEFLIYFQGTGAADDSGLPNDRFFAVRPEGSVSTLKIQRTERGDSAVYLCASSLSRLGLAGNEQFFGPGTRLTVL.

The chain links TRBV5-1 to TRBJ2-1. Germline CDR1 reads SGHRS; CDR2 reads YFSETQ. CDR3 length equals 16 residues. CDR3 protein: CASSLKQPSSYNEQFF.

The gene calls are TRBV20-1 and TRBJ2-5; TCRdb's D call of TRBD2 is untestable without DNA. The CDR3 runs 16 residues. Germline V lookup: CDR1 DFQATT, CDR2 SNEGSKA (reference sequence). The CDR3 protein is CSARVRGGGPRETQYF.

The V call is TRBV7-9, the J call TRBJ2-5. Per the germline V gene, CDR1 is SEHNR and CDR2 is FQNEAQ (reference sequence). This CDR3 has 11 amino acids. The CDR3 loop reads CASSLATRQYF.

This rearrangement joins TRBV9 to TRBJ1-3; TCRdb designates TRBD1, a call that cannot be tested without DNA. CDR1 SGDLS and CDR2 YYNGEE come from the germline V gene. CDR3 length: 15 amino acids. The CDR3: CASSAGRVSGNTIYF.

The chain is built from TRBV2 and TRBJ2-3; with no DNA, the TCRdb D assignment of TRBD2 cannot be verified. Looked up from germline, CDR1 is SNHLY and CDR2 is FYNNEI. This CDR3 is 15 amino acids long. This CDR3 reads CASSGLAGVTDTQYF.

The rearrangement uses TRBV7-6 and TRBJ1-1. The germline V gene encodes CDR1 SGHVS and CDR2 FNYEAQ. The CDR3 runs 15 residues. CDR3: CASSLATEDYTEAFF.